Each of the 5 T cell receptor beta chains below was sequenced from the same sample in a study of cytotoxic CD8 clonotypes in ibrutinib-treated CLL. Profiling relied on immunoSEQ multiplex PCR, and the TCRdb table lists in-frame clones only, not all of them. The sample lists 150,000 or so clones; 84% were seen once. The sample in question was PBMCs, obtained after 24 months of ibrutinib treatment. These receptors were taken from a human donor with chronic lymphocytic leukemia.

The chain carries TRBV5-5 and TRBJ1-4; D remains unclear. The CDR3 has 13 amino acids. The germline V gene encodes CDR1 SGHKS and CDR2 YYEKEE (reference sequence). V shed 0 bases and J shed 8 bases, with 8 bases lying between them. CDR3 region: CASSLAQSEKLFF. In DNA, the CDR3 is TGTGCCAGCAGCTTGGCACAATCAGAAAAACTGTTTTTT.

The V call is TRBV20-1, the J call TRBJ1-1, with no clear D. Germline V gives CDR1 DFQATT, CDR2 SNEGSKA (reference sequence). Trimming took off 3 bases at V and 10 bases at J, with 9 bases between the two ends. The CDR3 is 10 amino acids. The CDR3 reads CSARGLGAFF. DNA of the CDR3: TGCAGTGCTAGGGGTCTTGGAGCTTTCTTT.

Only one count was recorded for this clone. The chain carries TRBV7-8 and TRBJ2-7, with D perhaps TRBD2 (5 bases). The CDR3 consists of 15 residues. V lost 5 bases, J lost 6 bases, and 20 bases lay in between. Germline V CDR1 and CDR2: SGHVS, FQNEAQ. The CDR3 DNA sequence: TGTGCCAGCAGCCATACGACACTCCGGGATGGCGAGCAGTACTTC. Protein: CASSHTTLRDGEQYF.

The chain employs TRBV2 and TRBJ2-2; 9 positions agree with TRBD2. Unmatched junction bases numbered 5, after V lost 4 bases and J lost 2 bases. Germline loops: CDR1 SNHLY, CDR2 FYNNEI. The CDR3 has 16 amino acids. The CDR3 DNA is TGTGCCAGCAGTGGGTGGACTAGCGTTAACACCGGGGAGCTGTTTTTT. This sequence encodes CASSGWTSVNTGELFF.

Comments on this clone: Germline is not matched at one junction end, which may reflect a read error. This sequence joins TRBV10-3 and TRBJ1-2; TRBD1 matches 8 bases. CDR3 size: 14 residues. Germline loops: CDR1 ENHRY, CDR2 SYGVKD. The CDR3 DNA reads TGTGCCATCAGTAAGTCCCGGGACAGGTATGGCTACACCTTC. Amino acid sequence: CAISKSRDRYGYTF.